The T cell receptor beta chain under discussion was sequenced for a study of T cells in Graves' hyperthyroidism and ophthalmopathy. Germline CDR1 and CDR2: ENHRY and SYGVKD. This CDR3 region has 16 residues. Trimming took 7 bases from V and 5 from J, leaving 20 bases between them. From RNA transcripts, TCR beta CDR3 regions were amplified. With the HTBI primer set, the TCR CDR3 went through a first round of RT-PCR. TCRdb used MiXCR to reprocess the multiplex PCR reads, holding one entry per CDR3 protein. The data show 550,000 to 600,000 distinct CDR3 sequences, 46% seen once. This rearrangement joins TRBV10-3 to TRBJ2-2; possible D gene TRBD1, 6 bases. The clonotype originates from an adult woman with Graves' disease, either hyperthyroidism or ophthalmopathy (not recorded which). Source material: peripheral blood or thyroid tissue (not recorded which). In DNA form, the CDR3 reads TGTGCCATCACCTCCCAGGCAGGGGCAGGGACCGGGGAGCTGTTTTTT. As protein: CAITSQAGAGTGELFF.